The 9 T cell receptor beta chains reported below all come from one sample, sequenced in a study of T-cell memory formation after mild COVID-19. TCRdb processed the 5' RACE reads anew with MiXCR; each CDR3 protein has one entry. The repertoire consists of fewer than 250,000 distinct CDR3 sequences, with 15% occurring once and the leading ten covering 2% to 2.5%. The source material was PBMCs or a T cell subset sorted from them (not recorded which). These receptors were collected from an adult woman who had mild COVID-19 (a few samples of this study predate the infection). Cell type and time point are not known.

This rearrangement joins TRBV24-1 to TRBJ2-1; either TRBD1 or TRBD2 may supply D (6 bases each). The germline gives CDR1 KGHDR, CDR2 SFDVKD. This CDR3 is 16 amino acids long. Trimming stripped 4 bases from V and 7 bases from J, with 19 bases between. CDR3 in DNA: TGTGCCACCAGTGACCCAACGGGGGCCACGGGTAATGAGCAGTTCTTC. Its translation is CATSDPTGATGNEQFF.

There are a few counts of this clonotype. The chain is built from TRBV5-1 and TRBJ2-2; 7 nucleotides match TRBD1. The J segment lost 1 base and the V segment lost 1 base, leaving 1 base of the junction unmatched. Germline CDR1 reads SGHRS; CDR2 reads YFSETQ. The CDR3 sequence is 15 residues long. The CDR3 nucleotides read TGCGCCAGCAGCTTGAGGACAGGGAACACCGGGGAGCTGTTTTTT. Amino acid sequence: CASSLRTGNTGELFF. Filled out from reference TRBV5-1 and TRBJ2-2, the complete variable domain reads KAGVTQTPRYLIKTRGQQVTLSCSPISGHRSVSWYQQTPGQGLQFLFEYFSETQRNKGNFPGRFSGRQFSNSRSEMNVSTLELGDSALYLCASSLRTGNTGELFFGEGSRLTVL.

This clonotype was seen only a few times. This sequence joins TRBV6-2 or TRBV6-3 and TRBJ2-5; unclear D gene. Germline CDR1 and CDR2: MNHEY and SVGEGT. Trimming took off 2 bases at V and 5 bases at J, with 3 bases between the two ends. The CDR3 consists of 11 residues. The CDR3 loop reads CASSYDETQYF. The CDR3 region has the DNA TGTGCCAGCAGTTACGATGAGACCCAGTACTTC.

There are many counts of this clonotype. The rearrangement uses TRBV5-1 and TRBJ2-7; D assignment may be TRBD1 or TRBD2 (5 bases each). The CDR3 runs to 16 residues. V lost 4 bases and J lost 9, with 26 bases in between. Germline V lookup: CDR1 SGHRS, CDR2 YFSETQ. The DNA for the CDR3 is TGCGCCAGCAGCGTACTAGACAGCACCACAGCTACGAGGCAGTACTTC. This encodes CASSVLDSTTATRQYF. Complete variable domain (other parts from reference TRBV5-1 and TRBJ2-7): KAGVTQTPRYLIKTRGQQVTLSCSPISGHRSVSWYQQTPGQGLQFLFEYFSETQRNKGNFPGRFSGRQFSNSRSEMNVSTLELGDSALYLCASSVLDSTTATRQYFGPGTRLTVT.

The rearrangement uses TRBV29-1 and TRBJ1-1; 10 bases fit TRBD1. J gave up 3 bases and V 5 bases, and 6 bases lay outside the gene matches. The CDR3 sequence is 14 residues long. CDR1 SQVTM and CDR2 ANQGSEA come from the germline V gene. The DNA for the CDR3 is TGCAGCGTTTCAGTAGGGACAGGGGACACTGAAGCTTTCTTT. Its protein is CSVSVGTGDTEAFF.

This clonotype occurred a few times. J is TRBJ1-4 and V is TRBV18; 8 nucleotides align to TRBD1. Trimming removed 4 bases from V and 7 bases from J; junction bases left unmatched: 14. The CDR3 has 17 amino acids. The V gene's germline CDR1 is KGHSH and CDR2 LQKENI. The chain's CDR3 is CASSRQRAGQGGEKLFF. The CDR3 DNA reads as TGTGCCAGCTCACGCCAAAGAGCTGGACAGGGAGGTGAAAAACTGTTTTTT. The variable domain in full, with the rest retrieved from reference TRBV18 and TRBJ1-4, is NAGVMQNPRHLVRRRGQEARLRCSPMKGHSHVYWYRQLPEEGLKFMVYLQKENIIDESGMPKERFSAEFPKEGPSILRIQQVVRGDSAAYFCASSRQRAGQGGEKLFFGSGTQLSVL.

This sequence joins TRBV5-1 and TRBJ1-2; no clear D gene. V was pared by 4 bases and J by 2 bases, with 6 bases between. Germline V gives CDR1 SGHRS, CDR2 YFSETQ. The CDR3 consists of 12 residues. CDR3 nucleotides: TGCGCCAGCAGCGGGGAAAACTATGGCTACACCTTC. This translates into CASSGENYGYTF. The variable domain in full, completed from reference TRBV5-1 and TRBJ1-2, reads KAGVTQTPRYLIKTRGQQVTLSCSPISGHRSVSWYQQTPGQGLQFLFEYFSETQRNKGNFPGRFSGRQFSNSRSEMNVSTLELGDSALYLCASSGENYGYTFGSGTRLTVV.

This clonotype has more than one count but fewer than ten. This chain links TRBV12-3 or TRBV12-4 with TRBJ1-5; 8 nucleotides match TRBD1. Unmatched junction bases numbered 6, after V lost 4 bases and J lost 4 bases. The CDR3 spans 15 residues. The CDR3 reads CASSSGGTGNQPQHF. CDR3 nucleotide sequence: TGTGCCAGCAGTTCAGGGGGCACGGGGAATCAGCCCCAGCATTTT.

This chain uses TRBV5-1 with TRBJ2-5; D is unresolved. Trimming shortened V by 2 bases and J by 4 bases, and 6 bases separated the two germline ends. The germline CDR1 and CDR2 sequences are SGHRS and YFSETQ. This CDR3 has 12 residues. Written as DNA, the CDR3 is TGCGCCAGCAGCTTTCCAGGAGAGACCCAGTACTTC. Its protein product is CASSFPGETQYF.